These 7 T cell receptor beta chains were sequenced from one sample in a study of shared T cell receptors in the human thymus. Repertoires were generated with immunoSEQ multiplex PCR, while TCRdb's copy carries only in-frame clones and drops some. Here the sample spans about 660,000 clones, more than 75% being singletons. These data were also reused for a study on human thymus T cells.

The sequenced sample was thymocytes. The receptors come from a boy under two years old with a congenital heart defect.

V gene TRBV27 combines with J gene TRBJ2-1, with D possibly TRBD2 on 6 matching bases. V lost 2 bases to trimming and J lost 4 bases, with 18 bases between them. Germline V gene data show CDR1 as MNHEY and CDR2 as SMNVEV (reference sequence). The CDR3 has 17 residues. CDR3: CASSLVLSQEGYNEQFF. CDR3 sequence (DNA): TGTGCCAGCAGTTTAGTCCTTAGCCAGGAGGGTTACAATGAGCAGTTCTTC.

This clone was picked up one time. The rearrangement uses TRBV30 and TRBJ2-3, with D maybe TRBD1 (5 bases). CDR1 and CDR2 from the germline V gene are GTSNPN and SVGIG (reference sequence). The V gene lost 4 bases and the J gene lost 4 bases, with 21 bases spanning the gap. This CDR3 has 16 amino acids. The CDR3 bases are TGTGCCTGGATTAGGGGTGTTTCCCCGGGCGCAGATACGCAGTATTTT. As protein: CAWIRGVSPGADTQYF.

This chain links TRBV9 with TRBJ2-3, with D perhaps matching TRBD2 (5 bases). The CDR3 is 16 residues long. V was clipped by 3 bases and J by 3 bases, with 17 bases between them. The germline CDR1 and CDR2 sequences are SGDLS and YYNGEE. CDR3 nucleotide sequence: TGTGCCAGCAGCGCTAACATAGGACCGGGAACAGATACGCAGTATTTT. Translation: CASSANIGPGTDTQYF.

This clone was recorded a few times. The chain combines TRBV6-5 with TRBJ2-1; D is possibly TRBD2 (5 bases). The CDR3 has 14 amino acids. V lost 6 bases and J 6 bases, leaving 15 bases between the germline ends. Per germline, CDR1 MNHEY and CDR2 SVGAGI. The CDR3 DNA reads as TGTGCCAGCAGATCCTCGGCCAGCGGCAATGAGCAGTTCTTC. Translation gives CASRSSASGNEQFF.

The rearrangement links TRBV4-1 to TRBJ2-3, with 11 bases fitting TRBD2. Trimming removed 1 base from V and 4 bases from J; junction bases left unmatched: 4. The CDR3 loop spans 16 amino acids. The germline V gene has CDR1 MGHRA and CDR2 YSYEKL. Written as DNA, the CDR3 is TGCGCCAGCAGCCAAGTCGGACTAGCGGGCCCAGATACGCAGTATTTT. Amino acid sequence: CASSQVGLAGPDTQYF.

The chain carries TRBV5-1 and TRBJ1-2; D is unclear. Germline V gene sequence: CDR1 SGHRS, CDR2 YFSETQ. The length of the CDR3 is 18 residues. Trimming stripped 2 bases from V and 6 bases from J, with 26 bases between. CDR3 in amino acids: CASSFGPFFTAASDGYTF. DNA for the CDR3: TGCGCCAGCAGCTTTGGTCCTTTCTTCACGGCCGCGAGCGATGGCTACACCTTC.

The chain is built from TRBV30 and TRBJ2-7; 11 bases align to TRBD1. This CDR3 contains 14 residues. Unmatched junction bases numbered 7, after V lost 2 bases and J lost 7 bases. CDR1 and CDR2 (germline): GTSNPN, SVGIG (reference sequence). The CDR3 loop reads CAWSRTGGGREQYF. The CDR3 region has the DNA TGTGCCTGGAGTCGGACAGGGGGCGGACGGGAGCAGTACTTC.